Below, 8 T cell receptor beta chains from the same sample are listed, as sequenced in a study of T cell repertoires in aging, cancer and after chemotherapy (dated by TCRdb to the late 2010s). Sequenced using an Illumina MiSeq. Multiplex touch-down PCR with a mixed TRB-A/B primer pool was used to amplify rearranged TRB sequences covering the V, D and J segments. TCRdb trimmed public reads at Q25 via fastp, called clones via MiXCR and kept in-frame beta chains. Each CDR3 protein appears once, grouped with its most common genes and DNA. The sample has approximately 8,400 distinct CDR3 sequences on record, approximately 31% of them singletons. The ten largest clonotypes hold 3.6% of the sample. TCR beta rearrangements were amplified from genomic DNA extracted from peripheral blood rather than from sorted cells or RNA. The specimen was blood. Receptor source: a human donor in good health.

The V call is TRBV10-3, the J call TRBJ1-2, with 7 bases identical to TRBD1. Unmatched junction bases numbered 9, after V lost 8 bases and J lost 6 bases. CDR3 size: 13 residues. Looked up from germline, CDR1 is ENHRY and CDR2 is SYGVKD. The CDR3 spells CAIGLRQGDGYTF. The CDR3 bases are TGTGCCATCGGTTTGAGACAGGGAGATGGCTACACCTTC.

This clonotype is medium-sized in the sample. This sequence joins TRBV6-2 or TRBV6-3 and TRBJ2-2; D tentatively reads TRBD1 or TRBD2 (6 bases each). CDR1 and CDR2 (germline): MNHEY, SVGEGT. CDR3 size: 16 residues. V lost 5 bases and J lost 6, with 19 bases in between. Written as DNA, the CDR3 is TGTGCCAGCAGTCGAGGGGGGCACGATCTTTCCGGGGAGCTGTTTTTT. Translated, it gives CASSRGGHDLSGELFF.

This clonotype was seen only a few times. The V and J genes are TRBV6-2 or TRBV6-3 and TRBJ2-7; D is perhaps TRBD1 (5 bases). The CDR3 has 15 residues. The V gene's germline CDR1 is MNHEY and CDR2 SVGEGT. Trimming removed 2 bases from V and 4 bases from J, with 15 bases in between. CDR3 region: CASSYEGAGQYEQYF. The CDR3 nucleotides read TGTGCCAGCAGTTACGAAGGAGCAGGGCAGTACGAGCAGTACTTC.

This sequence joins TRBV19 and TRBJ1-3; possible D gene TRBD1, 6 bases. Trimming took 6 bases from V and 2 from J, leaving 11 bases between them. The CDR3 runs 14 residues. From germline, CDR1 is LNHDA and CDR2 SQIVND (reference sequence). The chain's CDR3 is CASRLSGAGNTIYF. CDR3 DNA sequence: TGTGCCAGTAGGCTCTCAGGGGCTGGAAACACCATATATTTT.

The gene calls are TRBV6-5 and TRBJ1-5; the D gene is possibly TRBD1 (5 bases). The CDR3 is made up of 15 amino acids. Germline V gene lookup returns CDR1 MNHEY and CDR2 SVGAGI. V was cut by 2 bases and J by 6 bases, with 14 bases left in between. The CDR3 is CASSYGGGSGQPQHF. CDR3 sequence (DNA): TGTGCCAGCAGTTACGGGGGGGGATCCGGTCAGCCCCAGCATTTT.

The chain is built from TRBV6-5 and TRBJ1-1; D perhaps matches TRBD1 (5 bases). Looked up from germline, CDR1 is MNHEY and CDR2 is SVGAGI. This CDR3 has 12 residues. The germline V and J ends were trimmed by 5 bases and 4 bases, with 8 bases remaining between them. CDR3 sequence reads: CASSGGSTEAFF. In DNA form, the CDR3 reads TGTGCCAGCAGTGGGGGGAGCACTGAAGCTTTCTTT.

The chain has TRBV18 and TRBJ1-1; tentative D call: TRBD1 (6 bases). V lost 6 bases and J 0 bases, leaving 14 bases between the germline ends. The CDR3 runs 15 residues. The germline V gene has CDR1 KGHSH and CDR2 LQKENI. For the CDR3, the DNA is TGTGCCAGCTCCATCGGGGGCAGGATGAACACTGAAGCTTTCTTT. Its translation: CASSIGGRMNTEAFF. Full variable domain (rest looked up from reference TRBV18 and TRBJ1-1): NAGVMQNPRHLVRRRGQEARLRCSPMKGHSHVYWYRQLPEEGLKFMVYLQKENIIDESGMPKERFSAEFPKEGPSILRIQQVVRGDSAAYFCASSIGGRMNTEAFFGQGTRLTVV.

V is TRBV14 and J is TRBJ2-1; TRBD1 matches 7 bases. Germline loops: CDR1 SGHDN, CDR2 FVKESK. With 3 bases clipped from V and 11 bases from J, the junction kept 7 bases outside the gene matches. This CDR3 has 13 residues. Here the CDR3 DNA reads TGTGCCAGCAGCCAGATCACGACAGGGAAGCAGTTCTTC. This gives the protein CASSQITTGKQFF.